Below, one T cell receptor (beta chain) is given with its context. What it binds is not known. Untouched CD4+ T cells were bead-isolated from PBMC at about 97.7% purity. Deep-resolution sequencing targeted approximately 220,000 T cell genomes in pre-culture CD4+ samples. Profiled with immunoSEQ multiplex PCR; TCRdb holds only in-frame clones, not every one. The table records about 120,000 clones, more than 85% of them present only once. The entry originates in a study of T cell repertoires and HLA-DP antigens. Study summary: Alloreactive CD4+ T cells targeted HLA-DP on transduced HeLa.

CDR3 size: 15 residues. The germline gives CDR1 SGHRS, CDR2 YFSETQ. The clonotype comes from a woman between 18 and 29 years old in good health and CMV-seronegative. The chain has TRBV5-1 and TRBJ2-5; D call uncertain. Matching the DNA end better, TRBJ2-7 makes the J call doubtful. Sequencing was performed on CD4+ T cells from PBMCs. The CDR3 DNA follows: TGCGCCAGCAGCAAACCGGGCCCCTCACCTTACGAGCAGTACTTC. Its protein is CASSKPGPSPYEQYF.